This TCR beta chain is from a study of T cell responses to AZD1222 COVID-19 vaccine. V gave up 4 bases and J gave up 7 bases, with 11 bases separating them. The CDR3 runs to 13 residues. Germline loops: CDR1 KGHSH, CDR2 LQKENI. Second-dose groups at about 4 or about 12 weeks were pooled. Assay: immunoSEQ multiplex PCR; the TCRdb copy retains only in-frame clones and omits some. Here the sample spans more than 100,000 clones, more than 85% being singletons. Study-wide results and limits: Mostly white British, mostly female donors; authors suggested clonal diversity may be underestimated. Unmutated variant regions reportedly attract nearly half of all spike-specific TCRs.

The sample holds one count of this clone. As yet, its antigen is unknown. The chain combines TRBV18 with TRBJ1-5, with no clear D. Sequenced here: peripheral blood, sampled 28 days after the second AZD1222 dose. The source is an adult who received the AZD1222 COVID-19 vaccine. The CDR3 reads CASSREIDQPQHF. Written as DNA, the CDR3 is TGTGCCAGCTCACGGGAGATCGACCAGCCCCAGCATTTT.